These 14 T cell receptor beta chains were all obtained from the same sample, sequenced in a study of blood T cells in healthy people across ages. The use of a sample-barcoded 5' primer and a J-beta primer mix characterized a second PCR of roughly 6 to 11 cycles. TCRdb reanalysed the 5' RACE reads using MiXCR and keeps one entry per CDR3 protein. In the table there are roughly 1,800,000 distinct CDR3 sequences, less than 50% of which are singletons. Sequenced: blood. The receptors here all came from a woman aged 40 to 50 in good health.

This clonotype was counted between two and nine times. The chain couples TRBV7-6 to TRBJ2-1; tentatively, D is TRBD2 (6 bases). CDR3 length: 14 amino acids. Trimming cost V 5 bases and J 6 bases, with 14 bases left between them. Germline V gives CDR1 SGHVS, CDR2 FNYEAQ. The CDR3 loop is CASSPVGTFNEQFF. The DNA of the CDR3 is TGTGCCAGCAGCCCGGTCGGGACTTTCAATGAGCAGTTCTTC.

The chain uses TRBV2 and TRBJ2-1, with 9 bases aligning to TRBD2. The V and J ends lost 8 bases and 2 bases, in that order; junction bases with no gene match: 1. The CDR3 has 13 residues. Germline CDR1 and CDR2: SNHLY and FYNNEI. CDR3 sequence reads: CASGLAPYNEQFF. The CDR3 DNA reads TGTGCCAGCGGACTAGCGCCCTACAATGAGCAGTTCTTC.

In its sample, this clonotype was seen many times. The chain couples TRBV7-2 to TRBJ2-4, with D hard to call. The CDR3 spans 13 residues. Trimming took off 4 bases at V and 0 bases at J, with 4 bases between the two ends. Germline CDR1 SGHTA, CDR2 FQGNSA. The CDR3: CASSYLAKNIQYF. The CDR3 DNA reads TGTGCCAGCAGCTACCTAGCCAAAAACATTCAGTACTTC.

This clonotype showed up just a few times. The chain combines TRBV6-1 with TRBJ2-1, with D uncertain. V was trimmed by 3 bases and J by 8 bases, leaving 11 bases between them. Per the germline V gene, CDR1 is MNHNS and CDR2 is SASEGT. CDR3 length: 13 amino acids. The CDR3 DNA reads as TGTGCCAGCAGTGAGGTGGTGCATGATGAGCAGTTCTTC. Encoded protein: CASSEVVHDEQFF.

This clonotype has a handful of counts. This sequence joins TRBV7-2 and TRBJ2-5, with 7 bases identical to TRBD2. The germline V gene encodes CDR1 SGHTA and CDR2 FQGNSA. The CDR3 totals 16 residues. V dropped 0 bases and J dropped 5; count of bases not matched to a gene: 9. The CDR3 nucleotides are TGTGCCAGCAGCTTAGCGCGGGTAGCGGGCTTGGAGACCCAGTACTTC. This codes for CASSLARVAGLETQYF.

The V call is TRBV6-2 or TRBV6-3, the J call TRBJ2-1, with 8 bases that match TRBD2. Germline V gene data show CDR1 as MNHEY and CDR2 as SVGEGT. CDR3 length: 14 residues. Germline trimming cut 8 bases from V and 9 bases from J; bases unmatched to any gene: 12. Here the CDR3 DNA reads TGTGCCAGCGGGACTAGTCTGTTTTCGGGTGAGCAGTTCTTC. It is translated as CASGTSLFSGEQFF.

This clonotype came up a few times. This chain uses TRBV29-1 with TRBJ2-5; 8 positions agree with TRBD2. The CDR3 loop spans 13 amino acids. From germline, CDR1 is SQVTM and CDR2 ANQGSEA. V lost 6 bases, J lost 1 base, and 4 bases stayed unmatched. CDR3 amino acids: CSVERGPQETQYF. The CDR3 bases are TGCAGCGTGGAGCGGGGGCCCCAAGAGACCCAGTACTTC.

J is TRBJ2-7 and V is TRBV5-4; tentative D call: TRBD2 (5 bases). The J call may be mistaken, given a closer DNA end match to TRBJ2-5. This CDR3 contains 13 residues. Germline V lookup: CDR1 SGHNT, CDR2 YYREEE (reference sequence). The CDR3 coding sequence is TGTGCCAGCAGCGAGACTAAGTTGGAGACCCAGTACTTC. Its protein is CASSETKLETQYF.

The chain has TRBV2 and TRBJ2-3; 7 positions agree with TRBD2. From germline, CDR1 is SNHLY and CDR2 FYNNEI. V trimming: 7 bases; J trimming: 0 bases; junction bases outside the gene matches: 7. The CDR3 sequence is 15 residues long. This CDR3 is CASTAGEFSTDTQYF. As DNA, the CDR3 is TGTGCCAGCACGGCGGGGGAATTTAGCACAGATACGCAGTATTTT. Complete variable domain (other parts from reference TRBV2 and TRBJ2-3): EPEVTQTPSHQVTQMGQEVILRCVPISNHLYFYWYRQILGQKVEFLVSFYNNEISEKSEIFDDQFSVERPDGSNFTLKIRSTKLEDSAMYFCASTAGEFSTDTQYFGPGTRLTVL.

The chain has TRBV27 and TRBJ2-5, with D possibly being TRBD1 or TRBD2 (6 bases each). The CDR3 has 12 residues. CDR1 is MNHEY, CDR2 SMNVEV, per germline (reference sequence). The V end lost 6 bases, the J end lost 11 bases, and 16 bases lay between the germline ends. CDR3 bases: TGTGCCAGCAGCCGCCCGGGGGCCGGGCAGTACTTC. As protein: CASSRPGAGQYF.

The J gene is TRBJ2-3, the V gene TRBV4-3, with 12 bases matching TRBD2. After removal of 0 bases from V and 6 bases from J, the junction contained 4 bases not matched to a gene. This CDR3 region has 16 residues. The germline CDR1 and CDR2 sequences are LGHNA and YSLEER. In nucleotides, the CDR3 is TGCGCCAGCAGCCAAGACTCTAGCGGGGGGGCGGATACGCAGTATTTT. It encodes CASSQDSSGGADTQYF.

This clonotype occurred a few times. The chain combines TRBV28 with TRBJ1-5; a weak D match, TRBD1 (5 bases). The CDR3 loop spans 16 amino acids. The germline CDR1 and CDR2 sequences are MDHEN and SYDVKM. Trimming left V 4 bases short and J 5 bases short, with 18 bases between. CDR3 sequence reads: CASSSLRQGEDQPQHF. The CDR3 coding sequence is TGTGCCAGCAGTTCCCTACGTCAGGGCGAGGATCAGCCCCAGCATTTT.

CDR3 in amino acids: CASSSLQGTHSYEQYF. DNA for the CDR3: TGTGCCAGCAGTTCCCTACAGGGGACCCACTCCTACGAGCAGTACTTC. The rearrangement links TRBV6-5 to TRBJ2-7; 7 bases fit TRBD1. The V gene's germline CDR1 is MNHEY and CDR2 SVGAGI. This CDR3 is built from 16 residues. With V trimmed by 4 bases and J by 0 bases, 9 bases remained unmatched.

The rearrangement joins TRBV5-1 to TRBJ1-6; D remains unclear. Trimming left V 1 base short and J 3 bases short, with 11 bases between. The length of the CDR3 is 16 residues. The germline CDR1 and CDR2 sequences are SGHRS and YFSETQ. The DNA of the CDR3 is TGCGCCAGCAGCTTGTTTGCCAGATACTATAATTCACCCCTCCACTTT. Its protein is CASSLFARYYNSPLHF.